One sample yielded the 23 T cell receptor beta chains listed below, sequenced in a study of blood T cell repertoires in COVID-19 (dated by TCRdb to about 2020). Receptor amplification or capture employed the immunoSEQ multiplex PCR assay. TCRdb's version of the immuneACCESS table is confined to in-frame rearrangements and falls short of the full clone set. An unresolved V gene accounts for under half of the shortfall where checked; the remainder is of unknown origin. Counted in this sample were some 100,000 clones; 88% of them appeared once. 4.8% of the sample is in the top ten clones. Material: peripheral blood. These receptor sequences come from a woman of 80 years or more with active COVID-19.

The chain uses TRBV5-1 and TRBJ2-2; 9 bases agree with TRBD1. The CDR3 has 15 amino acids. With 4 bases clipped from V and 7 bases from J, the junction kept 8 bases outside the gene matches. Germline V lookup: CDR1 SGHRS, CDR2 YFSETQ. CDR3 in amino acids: CASSPGQGGGGELFF. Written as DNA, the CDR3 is TGCGCCAGCAGCCCGGGACAGGGTGGAGGCGGGGAGCTGTTTTTT. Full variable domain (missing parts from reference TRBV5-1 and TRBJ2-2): KAGVTQTPRYLIKTRGQQVTLSCSPISGHRSVSWYQQTPGQGLQFLFEYFSETQRNKGNFPGRFSGRQFSNSRSEMNVSTLELGDSALYLCASSPGQGGGGELFFGEGSRLTVL.

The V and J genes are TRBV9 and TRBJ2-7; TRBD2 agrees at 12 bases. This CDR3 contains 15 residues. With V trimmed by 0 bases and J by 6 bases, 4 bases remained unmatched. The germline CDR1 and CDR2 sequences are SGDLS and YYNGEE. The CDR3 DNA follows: TGTGCCAGCAGCGTAGAGGCTAGCGGGAGGGGCGAGCAGTACTTC. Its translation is CASSVEASGRGEQYF.

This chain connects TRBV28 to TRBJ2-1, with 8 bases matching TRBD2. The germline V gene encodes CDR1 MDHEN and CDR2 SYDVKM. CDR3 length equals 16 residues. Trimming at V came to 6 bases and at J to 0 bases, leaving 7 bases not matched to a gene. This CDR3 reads CASRDLSGSSYNEQFF. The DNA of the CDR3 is TGTGCCAGCAGGGACCTCAGCGGGAGCTCCTACAATGAGCAGTTCTTC.

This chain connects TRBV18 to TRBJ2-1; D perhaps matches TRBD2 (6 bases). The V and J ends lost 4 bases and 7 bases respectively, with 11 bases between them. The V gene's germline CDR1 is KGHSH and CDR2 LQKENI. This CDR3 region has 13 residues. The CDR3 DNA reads TGTGCCAGCTCACAGGAGGGGTTGAATGAGCAGTTCTTC. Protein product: CASSQEGLNEQFF.

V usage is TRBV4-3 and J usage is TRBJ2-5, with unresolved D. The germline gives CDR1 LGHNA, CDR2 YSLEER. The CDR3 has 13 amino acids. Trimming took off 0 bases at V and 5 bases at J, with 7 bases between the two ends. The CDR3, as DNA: TGCGCCAGCAGCCAAGATCTCGTCGAGACCCAGTACTTC. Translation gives CASSQDLVETQYF.

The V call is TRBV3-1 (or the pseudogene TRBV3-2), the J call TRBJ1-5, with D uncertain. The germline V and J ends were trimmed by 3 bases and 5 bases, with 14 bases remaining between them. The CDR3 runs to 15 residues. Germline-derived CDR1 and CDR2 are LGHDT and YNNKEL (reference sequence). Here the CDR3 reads CASSQESGEHQPQHF. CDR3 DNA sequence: TGTGCCAGCAGCCAGGAGTCGGGAGAGCATCAGCCCCAGCATTTT.

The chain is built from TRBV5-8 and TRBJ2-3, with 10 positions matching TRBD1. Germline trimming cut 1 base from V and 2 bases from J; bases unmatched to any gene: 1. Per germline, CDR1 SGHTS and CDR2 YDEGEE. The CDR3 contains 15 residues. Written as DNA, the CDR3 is TGTGCCAGCAGCTTGCGACAGGGGGCCACAGATACGCAGTATTTT. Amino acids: CASSLRQGATDTQYF.

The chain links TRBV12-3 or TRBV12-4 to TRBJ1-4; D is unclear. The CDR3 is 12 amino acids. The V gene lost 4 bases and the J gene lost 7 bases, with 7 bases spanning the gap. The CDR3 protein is CASSSLREKLFF. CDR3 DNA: TGTGCCAGCAGTTCCCTACGTGAAAAACTGTTTTTT.

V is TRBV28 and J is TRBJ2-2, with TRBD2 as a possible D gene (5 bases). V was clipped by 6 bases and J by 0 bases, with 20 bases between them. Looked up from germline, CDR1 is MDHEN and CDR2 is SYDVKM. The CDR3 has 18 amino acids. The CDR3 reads CASRQMTNPPTNTGELFF. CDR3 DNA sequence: TGTGCCAGCAGACAAATGACTAACCCTCCAACGAACACCGGGGAGCTGTTTTTT.

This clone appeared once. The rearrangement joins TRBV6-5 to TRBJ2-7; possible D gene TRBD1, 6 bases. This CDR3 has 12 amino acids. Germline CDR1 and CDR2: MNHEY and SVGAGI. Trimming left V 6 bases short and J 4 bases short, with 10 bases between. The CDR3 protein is CASSPTGYEQYF. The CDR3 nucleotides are TGTGCCAGCAGCCCCACAGGGTACGAGCAGTACTTC.

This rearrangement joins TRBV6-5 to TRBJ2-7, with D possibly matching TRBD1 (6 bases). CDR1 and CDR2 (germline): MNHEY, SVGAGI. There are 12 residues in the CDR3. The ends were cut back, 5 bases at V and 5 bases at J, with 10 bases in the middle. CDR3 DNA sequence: TGTGCCAGCAGTAATCAGGGGAACGAGCAGTACTTC. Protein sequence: CASSNQGNEQYF.

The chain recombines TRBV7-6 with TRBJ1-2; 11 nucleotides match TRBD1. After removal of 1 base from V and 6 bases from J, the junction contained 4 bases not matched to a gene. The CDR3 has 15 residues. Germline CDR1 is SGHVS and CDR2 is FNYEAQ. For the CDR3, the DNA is TGTGCCAGCAGCTTAGGGACAGGGGGCGTAAATGGCTACACCTTC. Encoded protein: CASSLGTGGVNGYTF.

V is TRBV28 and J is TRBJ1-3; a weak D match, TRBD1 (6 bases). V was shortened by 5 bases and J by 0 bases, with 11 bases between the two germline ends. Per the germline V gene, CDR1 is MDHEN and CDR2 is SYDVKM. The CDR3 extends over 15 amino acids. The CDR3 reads CASSPPDSSGNTIYF. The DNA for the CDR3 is TGTGCCAGCAGTCCTCCGGACAGCTCTGGAAACACCATATATTTT.

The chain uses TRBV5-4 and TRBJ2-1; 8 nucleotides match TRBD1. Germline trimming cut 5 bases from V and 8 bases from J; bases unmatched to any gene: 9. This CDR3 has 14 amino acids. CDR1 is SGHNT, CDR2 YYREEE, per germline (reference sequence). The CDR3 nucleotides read TGTGCCAGCAGTTGGCAGGGGGCCGTGTATGAGCAGTTCTTC. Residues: CASSWQGAVYEQFF.

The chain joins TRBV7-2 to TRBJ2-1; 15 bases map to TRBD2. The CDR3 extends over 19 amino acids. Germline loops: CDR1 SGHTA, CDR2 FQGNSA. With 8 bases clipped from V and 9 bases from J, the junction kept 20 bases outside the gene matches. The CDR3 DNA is TGTGCCAGCGGTGGAAAACCCGGTAGGACTAGCGGGAGGGCAACTGAGCAGTTCTTC. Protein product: CASGGKPGRTSGRATEQFF. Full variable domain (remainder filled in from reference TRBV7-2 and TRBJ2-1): GAGVSQSPSNKVTEKGKDVELRCDPISGHTALYWYRQSLGQGLEFLIYFQGNSAPDKSGLPSDRFSAERTGGSVSTLTIQRTQQEDSAVYLCASGGKPGRTSGRATEQFFGPGTRLTVL.

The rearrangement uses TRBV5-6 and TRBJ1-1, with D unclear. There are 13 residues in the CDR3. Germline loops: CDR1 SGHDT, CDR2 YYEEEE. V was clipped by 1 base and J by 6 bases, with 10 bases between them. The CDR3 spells CASSLSGLAEAFF. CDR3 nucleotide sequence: TGTGCCAGCAGCTTGTCGGGGTTGGCTGAAGCTTTCTTT.

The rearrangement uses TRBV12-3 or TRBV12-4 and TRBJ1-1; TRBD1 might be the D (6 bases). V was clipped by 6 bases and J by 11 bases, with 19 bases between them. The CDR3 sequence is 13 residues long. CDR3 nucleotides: TGTGCCAGCAGCCCGGACAGCCTAGTTGGGGCTTTCTTT. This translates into CASSPDSLVGAFF.

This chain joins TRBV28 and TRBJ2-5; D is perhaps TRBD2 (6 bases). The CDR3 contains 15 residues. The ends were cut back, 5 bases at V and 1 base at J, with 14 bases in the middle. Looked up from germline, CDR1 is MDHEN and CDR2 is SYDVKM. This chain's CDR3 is CASSDPRAGQETQYF. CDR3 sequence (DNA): TGTGCCAGCAGTGATCCGAGAGCGGGCCAAGAGACCCAGTACTTC.

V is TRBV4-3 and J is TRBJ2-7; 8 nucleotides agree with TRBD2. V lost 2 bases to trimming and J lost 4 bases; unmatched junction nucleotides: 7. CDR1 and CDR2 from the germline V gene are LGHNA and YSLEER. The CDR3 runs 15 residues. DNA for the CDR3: TGCGCCAGCAGCCAACAACCGGGACTAGTGTACGAGCAGTACTTC. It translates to CASSQQPGLVYEQYF.

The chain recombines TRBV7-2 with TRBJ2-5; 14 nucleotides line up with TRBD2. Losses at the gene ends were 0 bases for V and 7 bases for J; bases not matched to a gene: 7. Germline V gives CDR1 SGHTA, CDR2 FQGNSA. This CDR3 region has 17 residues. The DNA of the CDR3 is TGTGCCAGCAGCTTAGCGCAGACTAGCGGGAGGGCCCGGACCCAGTACTTC. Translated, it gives CASSLAQTSGRARTQYF.

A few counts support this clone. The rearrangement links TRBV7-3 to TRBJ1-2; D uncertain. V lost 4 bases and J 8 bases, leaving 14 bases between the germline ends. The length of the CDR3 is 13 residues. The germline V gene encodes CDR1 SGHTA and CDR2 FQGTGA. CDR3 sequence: CASSSPGARGYTF. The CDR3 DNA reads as TGTGCCAGCAGCTCCCCAGGTGCTCGGGGCTACACCTTC.

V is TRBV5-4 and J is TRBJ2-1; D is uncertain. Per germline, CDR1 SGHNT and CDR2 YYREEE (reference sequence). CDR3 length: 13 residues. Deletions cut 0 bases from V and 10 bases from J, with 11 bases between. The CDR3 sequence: CASSLVFGREQFF. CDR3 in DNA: TGTGCCAGCAGCTTGGTGTTCGGCAGGGAGCAGTTCTTC. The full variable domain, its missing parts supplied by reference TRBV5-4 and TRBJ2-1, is ETGVTQSPTHLIKTRGQQVTLRCSSQSGHNTVSWYQQALGQGPQFIFQYYREEENGRGNFPPRFSGLQFPNYSSELNVNALELDDSALYLCASSLVFGREQFFGPGTRLTVL.

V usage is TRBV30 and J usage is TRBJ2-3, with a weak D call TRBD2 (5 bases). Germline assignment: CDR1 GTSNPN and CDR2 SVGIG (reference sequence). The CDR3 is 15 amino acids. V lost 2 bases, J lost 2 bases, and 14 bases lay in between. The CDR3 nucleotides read TGTGCCTGGAGTCGAACTAGTTTTTCCACAGATACGCAGTATTTT. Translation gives CAWSRTSFSTDTQYF.